Given below is one T cell receptor beta chain in context. The CDR3 length is 15 residues. Germline loops: CDR1 SGHAT, CDR2 FQNNGV. With 7 bases removed from V and 5 bases from J, the gap between germline ends came to 17 bases. Data came from immunoSEQ multiplex PCR; TCRdb stores just in-frame clones and leaves some out. The sample lists approximately 100,000 clones, 70% to 85% occurring once. The sample is drawn from a study of blood T cell repertoires in COVID-19. This clonotype originated in a man between 70 and 80 years old with acute or convalescent COVID-19. Material for sequencing was peripheral blood. The chain employs TRBV11-2 and TRBJ2-2, with D perhaps matching TRBD2 (5 bases). The CDR3 DNA reads TGTGCCAGCACCCCGGGATACTACTCGACCGGGGAGCTGTTTTTT. Protein product: CASTPGYYSTGELFF.